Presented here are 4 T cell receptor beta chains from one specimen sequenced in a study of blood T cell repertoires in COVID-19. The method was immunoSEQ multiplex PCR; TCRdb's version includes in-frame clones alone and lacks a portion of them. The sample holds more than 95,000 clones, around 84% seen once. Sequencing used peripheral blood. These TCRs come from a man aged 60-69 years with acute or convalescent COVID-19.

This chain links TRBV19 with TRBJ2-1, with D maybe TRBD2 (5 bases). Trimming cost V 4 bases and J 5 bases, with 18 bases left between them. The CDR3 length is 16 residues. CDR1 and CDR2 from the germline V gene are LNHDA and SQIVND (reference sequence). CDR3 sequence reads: CASSRPIASNHNEQFF. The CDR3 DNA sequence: TGTGCCAGTAGTAGGCCCATAGCGAGTAATCACAATGAGCAGTTCTTC.

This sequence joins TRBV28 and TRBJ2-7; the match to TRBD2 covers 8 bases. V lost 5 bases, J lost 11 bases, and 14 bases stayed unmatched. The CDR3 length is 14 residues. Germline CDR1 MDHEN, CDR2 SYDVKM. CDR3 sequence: CASSLTSGGGRKYF. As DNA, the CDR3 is TGTGCCAGCAGTCTAACTAGCGGAGGAGGGCGAAAGTACTTC. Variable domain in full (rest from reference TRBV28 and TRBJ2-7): DVKVTQSSRYLVKRTGEKVFLECVQDMDHENMFWYRQDPGLGLRLIYFSYDVKMKEKGDIPEGYSVSREKKERFSLILESASTNQTSMYLCASSLTSGGGRKYFGPGTRLTVT.

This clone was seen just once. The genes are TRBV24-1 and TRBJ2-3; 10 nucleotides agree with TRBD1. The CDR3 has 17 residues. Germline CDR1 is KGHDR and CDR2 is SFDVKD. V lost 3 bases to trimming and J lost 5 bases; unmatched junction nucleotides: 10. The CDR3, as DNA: TGTGCCACCAGTGATCCAGCACCGGACAGGGGGGGAGATACGCAGTATTTT. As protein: CATSDPAPDRGGDTQYF.

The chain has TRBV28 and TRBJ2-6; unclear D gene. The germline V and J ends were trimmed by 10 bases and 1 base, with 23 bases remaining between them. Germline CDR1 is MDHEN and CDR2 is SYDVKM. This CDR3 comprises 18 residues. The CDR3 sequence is CAIALRLYPPSGANVLTF. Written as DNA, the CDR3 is TGTGCCATCGCTCTACGACTCTACCCCCCGTCTGGGGCCAACGTCCTGACTTTC.